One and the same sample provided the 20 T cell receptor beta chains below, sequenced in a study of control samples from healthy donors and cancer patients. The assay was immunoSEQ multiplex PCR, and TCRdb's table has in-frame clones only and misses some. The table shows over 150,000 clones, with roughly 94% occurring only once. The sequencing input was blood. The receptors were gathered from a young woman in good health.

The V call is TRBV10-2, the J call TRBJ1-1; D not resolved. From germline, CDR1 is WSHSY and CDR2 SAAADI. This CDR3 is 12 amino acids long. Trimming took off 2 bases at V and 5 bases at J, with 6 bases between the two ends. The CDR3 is CASSEAGTEAFF. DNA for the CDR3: TGCGCCAGCAGTGAGGCAGGTACTGAAGCTTTCTTT.

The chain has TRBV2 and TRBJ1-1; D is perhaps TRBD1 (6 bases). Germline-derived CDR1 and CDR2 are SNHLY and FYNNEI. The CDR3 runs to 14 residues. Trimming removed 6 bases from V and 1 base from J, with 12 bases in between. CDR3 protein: CASRFGQQNTEAFF. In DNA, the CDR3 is TGTGCCAGCAGATTCGGACAGCAGAACACTGAAGCTTTCTTT.

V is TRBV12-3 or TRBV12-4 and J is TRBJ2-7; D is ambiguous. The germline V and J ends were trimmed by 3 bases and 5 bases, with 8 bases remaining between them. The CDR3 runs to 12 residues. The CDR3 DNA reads TGTGCCAGCAGTTTGGACCTGAACGAGCAGTACTTC. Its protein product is CASSLDLNEQYF.

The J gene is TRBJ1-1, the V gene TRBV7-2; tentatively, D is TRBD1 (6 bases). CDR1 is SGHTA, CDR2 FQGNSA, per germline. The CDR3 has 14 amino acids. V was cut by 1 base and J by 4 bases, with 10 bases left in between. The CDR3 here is CASSLGGAGTEAFF. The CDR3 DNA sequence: TGTGCCAGCAGCTTAGGGGGGGCAGGCACTGAAGCTTTCTTT.

As DNA, the CDR3 is TGTGCCAGCAGCAAAACCGGGACAGCGAACACCGGGGAGCTGTTTTTT. This gives the protein CASSKTGTANTGELFF. The chain carries TRBV11-3 and TRBJ2-2; 7 bases map to TRBD1. This CDR3 comprises 16 residues. J gave up 0 bases and V 5 bases, and 6 bases lay outside the gene matches. In germline, CDR1 is SGHNT, CDR2 YENEEA.

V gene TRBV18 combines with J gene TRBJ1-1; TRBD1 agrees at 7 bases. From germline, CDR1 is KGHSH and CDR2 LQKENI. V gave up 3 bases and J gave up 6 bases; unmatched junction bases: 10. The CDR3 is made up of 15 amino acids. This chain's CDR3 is CASSPKLTGMSEAFF. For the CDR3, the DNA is TGTGCCAGCTCACCGAAACTGACAGGGATGTCTGAAGCTTTCTTT.

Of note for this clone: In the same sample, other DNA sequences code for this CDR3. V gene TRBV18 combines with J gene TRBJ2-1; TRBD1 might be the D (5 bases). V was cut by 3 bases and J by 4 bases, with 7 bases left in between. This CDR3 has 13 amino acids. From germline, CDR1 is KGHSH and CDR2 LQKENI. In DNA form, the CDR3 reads TGTGCCAGCTCACCTGCAGGGTACAATGAGCAGTTCTTC. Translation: CASSPAGYNEQFF.

CDR3 in amino acids: CASSRGPGHEQYF. The CDR3 DNA is TGTGCCAGCAGCCGGGGCCCGGGTCACGAGCAGTACTTC. V is TRBV5-4 and J is TRBJ2-7; D possibly matches TRBD1 or TRBD2 (5 bases each). The V and J ends lost 4 bases and 5 bases respectively, with 13 bases between them. This CDR3 has 13 residues. Germline lookup yields CDR1 SGHNT and CDR2 YYREEE (reference sequence).

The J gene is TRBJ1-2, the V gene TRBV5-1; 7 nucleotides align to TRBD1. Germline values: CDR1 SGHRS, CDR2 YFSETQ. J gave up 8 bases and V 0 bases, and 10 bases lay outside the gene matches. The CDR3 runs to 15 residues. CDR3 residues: CASSLEGAQGRGYTF. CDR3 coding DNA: TGCGCCAGCAGCTTGGAGGGGGCTCAAGGTCGGGGCTACACCTTC.

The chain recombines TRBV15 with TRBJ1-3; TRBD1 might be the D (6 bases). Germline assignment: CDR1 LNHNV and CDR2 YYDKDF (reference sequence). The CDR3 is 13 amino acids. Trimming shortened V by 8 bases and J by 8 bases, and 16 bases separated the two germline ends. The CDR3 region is CATGGAHVDTIYF. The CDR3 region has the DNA TGTGCCACCGGGGGGGCGCATGTAGACACCATATATTTT.

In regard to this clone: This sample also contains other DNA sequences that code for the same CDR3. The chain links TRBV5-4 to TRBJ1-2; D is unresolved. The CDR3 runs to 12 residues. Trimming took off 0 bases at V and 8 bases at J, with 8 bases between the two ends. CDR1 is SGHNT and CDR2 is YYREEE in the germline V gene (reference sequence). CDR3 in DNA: TGTGCCAGCAGCTTGGACAGCTACGGCTACACCTTC. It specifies CASSLDSYGYTF. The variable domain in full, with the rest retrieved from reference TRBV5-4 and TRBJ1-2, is ETGVTQSPTHLIKTRGQQVTLRCSSQSGHNTVSWYQQALGQGPQFIFQYYREEENGRGNFPPRFSGLQFPNYSSELNVNALELDDSALYLCASSLDSYGYTFGSGTRLTVV.

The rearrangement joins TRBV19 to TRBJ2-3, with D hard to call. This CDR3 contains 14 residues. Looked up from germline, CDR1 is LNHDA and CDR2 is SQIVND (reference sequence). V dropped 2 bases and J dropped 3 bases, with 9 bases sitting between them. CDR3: CASSIFPRTDTQYF. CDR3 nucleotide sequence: TGTGCCAGTAGTATATTCCCCCGAACAGATACGCAGTATTTT. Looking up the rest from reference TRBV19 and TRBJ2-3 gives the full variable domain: DGGITQSPKYLFRKEGQNVTLSCEQNLNHDAMYWYRQDPGQGLRLIYYSQIVNDFQKGDIAEGYSVSREKKESFPLTVTSAQKNPTAFYLCASSIFPRTDTQYFGPGTRLTVL.

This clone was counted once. CDR3 DNA: TGTGCCACCAGTGATATCGGACAGGGAGAGACCCAGTACTTC. This translates into CATSDIGQGETQYF. The V call is TRBV24-1, the J call TRBJ2-5, with 8 nucleotides matching TRBD1. The J segment lost 4 bases and the V segment lost 3 bases, leaving 3 bases of the junction unmatched. The CDR3 is 14 residues long. From germline, CDR1 is KGHDR and CDR2 SFDVKD.

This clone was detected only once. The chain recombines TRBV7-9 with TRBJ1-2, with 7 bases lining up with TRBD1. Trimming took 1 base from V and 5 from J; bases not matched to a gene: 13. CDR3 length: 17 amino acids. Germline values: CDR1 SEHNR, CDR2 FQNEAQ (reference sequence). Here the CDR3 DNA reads TGTGCCAGCAGCTTAGGGCGGAGACAGGGTGAGAGTTATGGCTACACCTTC. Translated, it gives CASSLGRRQGESYGYTF.

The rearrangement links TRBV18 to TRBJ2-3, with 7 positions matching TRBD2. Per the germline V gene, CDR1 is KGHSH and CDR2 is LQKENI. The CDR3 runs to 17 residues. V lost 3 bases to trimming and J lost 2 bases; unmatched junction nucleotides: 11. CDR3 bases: TGTGCCAGCTCACCCACTAGCGATTGGGGTTACACAGATACGCAGTATTTT. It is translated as CASSPTSDWGYTDTQYF.

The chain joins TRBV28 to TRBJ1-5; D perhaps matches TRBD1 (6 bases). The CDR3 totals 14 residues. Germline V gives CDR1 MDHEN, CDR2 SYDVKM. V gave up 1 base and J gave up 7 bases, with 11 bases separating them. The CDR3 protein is CASSLSQGRQPQHF. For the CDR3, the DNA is TGTGCCAGCAGTTTATCTCAGGGGAGGCAGCCCCAGCATTTT.

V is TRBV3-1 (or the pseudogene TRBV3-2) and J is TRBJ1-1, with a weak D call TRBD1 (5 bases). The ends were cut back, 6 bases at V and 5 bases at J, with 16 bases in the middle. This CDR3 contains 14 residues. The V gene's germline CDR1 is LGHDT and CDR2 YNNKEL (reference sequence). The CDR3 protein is CASRRGIAGTEAFF. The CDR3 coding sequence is TGTGCCAGCAGACGGGGGATAGCGGGGACTGAAGCTTTCTTT.

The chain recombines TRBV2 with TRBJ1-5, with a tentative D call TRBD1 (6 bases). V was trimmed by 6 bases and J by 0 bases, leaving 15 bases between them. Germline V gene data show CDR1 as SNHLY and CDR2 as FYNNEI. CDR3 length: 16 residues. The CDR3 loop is CASRGRTVISNQPQHF. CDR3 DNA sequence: TGTGCCAGCAGGGGGAGGACAGTAATTAGCAATCAGCCCCAGCATTTT.

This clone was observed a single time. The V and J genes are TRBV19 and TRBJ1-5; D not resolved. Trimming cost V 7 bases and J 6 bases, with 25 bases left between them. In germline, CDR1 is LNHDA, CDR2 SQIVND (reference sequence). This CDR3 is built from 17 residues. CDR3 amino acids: CASILLQAGYNCQPQHF. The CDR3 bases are TGTGCCAGTATTCTACTCCAGGCGGGGTACAACTGTCAGCCCCAGCATTTT.

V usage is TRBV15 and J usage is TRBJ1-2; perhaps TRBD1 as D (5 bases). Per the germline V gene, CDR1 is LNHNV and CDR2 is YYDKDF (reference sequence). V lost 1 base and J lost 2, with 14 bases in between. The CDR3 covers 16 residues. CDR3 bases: TGTGCCACCAGCAGAGCTCAGGCGGGGGGAAACTATGGCTACACCTTC. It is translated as CATSRAQAGGNYGYTF.